This TCR beta chain was recorded in a study of tumor-infiltrating lymphocytes in localized non-small cell lung cancer. Study results and caveats: Technical variation could not be separated from intratumor heterogeneity here.

The protocol was immunoSEQ multiplex PCR, while the TCRdb copy is restricted to in-frame clones and leaves out a portion. The sample has roughly 9,000 clones; 65% to 85% are singletons. Comment on this clone: The target antigen is unknown.

This CDR3 spans 17 amino acids. The V gene's germline CDR1 is MGHRA and CDR2 YSYEKL. The V gene end was trimmed by 0 bases and the J gene end by 4 bases; junction bases not matched to a gene: 10. The sequence came from a human donor with non-small cell lung cancer. Sample: uninvolved lung tissue not adjacent to the tumor. This chain joins TRBV4-1 and TRBJ2-7, with 9 bases that match TRBD1. DNA of the CDR3: TGCGCCAGCAGCCAAGATTCGGACAGGGGATCTGTATACGAGCAGTACTTC. Protein product: CASSQDSDRGSVYEQYF.